Listed below are T cell receptor beta chains from one sample, sequenced in a study of CD8+ T cells in alopecia areata. Generated by immunoSEQ multiplex PCR, the TCRdb table keeps only in-frame clones and is missing some. Among about 150,000 clones listed, 40% to 50% were seen once. Sequencing input: CD4+ T cells sorted from blood. All receptors derive from a human donor with alopecia areata. CDR3s include the opening cysteine and the closing phenylalanine or tryptophan. A D gene is named only where the DNA matches it firmly. The size entry is marked missing in some rows and otherwise reads once, few, many or a size class.

j_call v_call clone_size d_call cdr3_nt cdr3_aa
TRBJ2-1 TRBV5-1 few TRBD2 TGCGCCAGCAGCTTGCGGGCCGGCGGGAGGGCCTTTAATGAGCAGTTCTTC CASSLRAGGRAFNEQFF
TRBJ2-3 TRBV2 NA TRBD1 TGTGCCAGCAGTCCACAAAACCGGGACAGGGAAACAGATACGCAGTATTTT CASSPQNRDRETDTQYF
TRBJ2-1 TRBV20-1 NA NA TGCAGTCCGAGCAATGAGCAGTTCTTC CSPSNEQFF
TRBJ2-7 TRBV5-1 few NA TGCGCCAGCAGCCAGGACAAGTACGAGCAGTACTTC CASSQDKYEQYF
TRBJ2-1 TRBV4-1 NA NA TGCGCCAGCAGCCAAGTCGTCATCAATGAGCAGTTCTTC CASSQVVINEQFF
TRBJ2-7 TRBV6-5 NA NA TGTGCCAGCAGTGACCCCTTCTACGAGCAGTACTTC CASSDPFYEQYF
TRBJ1-2 TRBV5-1 few TRBD1 TGCGCCAGCAGCTCGGGGACAGGGAGGCACTATGGCTACACCTTC CASSSGTGRHYGYTF
TRBJ1-1 TRBV7-2 few NA TGTGCCAGCAGCTTAGGGCAAAAGAACACTGAAGCTTTCTTT CASSLGQKNTEAFF
TRBJ2-7 TRBV5-1 NA TRBD2 TGCGCCAGCACGGCGACTAGCGGGAGCTCCTACGAGCAGTACTTC CASTATSGSSYEQYF
TRBJ2-5 TRBV5-1 NA NA TGCGCCAGCAGCCCGGCCCCTCTAGAGACCCAGTACTTC CASSPAPLETQYF
TRBJ1-4 TRBV18 few NA TGTGCCAGCTCACCCGGTTCAACTAATGAAAAACTGTTTTTT CASSPGSTNEKLFF
TRBJ1-4 TRBV4-2 NA NA TGTGCCAGCAGCCCCAACTTGACTCCTGCCGGGGAAAAACTGTTTTTT CASSPNLTPAGEKLFF
TRBJ2-7 TRBV29-1 NA TRBD1 TGCAGCGTTGCTCCCCGGACAGGGATAGACTACGAGCAGTACTTC CSVAPRTGIDYEQYF
TRBJ1-5 TRBV30 NA TRBD1 TGTGCCTGGTCCCGGGACAGGGGTTTAGGTCAGCCCCAGCATTTT CAWSRDRGLGQPQHF
TRBJ2-3 TRBV25-1 NA TRBD2 TGTGCCAGCAGTGAGGCTAGCGGGCGCACAGATACGCAGTATTTT CASSEASGRTDTQYF
TRBJ2-7 TRBV29-1 few NA TGCAGCGTTGAAGATTGGGACTCCATCTCTCGGTACTTC CSVEDWDSISRYF
TRBJ2-1 TRBV5-1 NA TRBD2 TGCGCCAGCAGCTTGGCTGGACTAGCGGGAGAGGGCAATGAGCAGTTCTTC CASSLAGLAGEGNEQFF
TRBJ2-6 TRBV27 NA NA TGTGCCAGCAGTTTCGCAGGGTACGGGGCCAACGTCCTGACTTTC CASSFAGYGANVLTF